This TCR beta chain was found in a study of Graves' ophthalmopathy and Graves' hyperthyroidism. Findings and caveats of the study: Cross-validated, the 13-signature model showed 87.88%/81.08% sensitivity/specificity, and 80%/75% in the test set.

This clonotype appeared many times. Its antigen is not known. Orbital computed tomography, together with clinical symptoms, serum thyroxine, TRAb and thyroid ultrasound, was used for diagnosis. This CDR3 has 13 amino acids. Trimming stripped 2 bases from V and 5 bases from J, with 7 bases between. The sequenced template was RNA, covering the TCR beta CDR3 region. A first-round RT-PCR used HTBI primers, followed by a second-round multiplex PCR. TCRdb called the multiplex PCR reads again in MiXCR, with one record for every CDR3 protein. The profile shows approximately 150,000 distinct CDR3 sequences, about two fifths of them singletons.

Sequencing was performed on peripheral blood. The rearrangement joins TRBV12-3 or TRBV12-4 to TRBJ1-5; possibly TRBD1 for D (5 bases). This clonotype was obtained from a young man with Graves' ophthalmopathy. The CDR3, as DNA: TGTGCCAGCAGTTTAATGGGGGATCAGCCCCAGCATTTT. Translating gives CASSLMGDQPQHF.